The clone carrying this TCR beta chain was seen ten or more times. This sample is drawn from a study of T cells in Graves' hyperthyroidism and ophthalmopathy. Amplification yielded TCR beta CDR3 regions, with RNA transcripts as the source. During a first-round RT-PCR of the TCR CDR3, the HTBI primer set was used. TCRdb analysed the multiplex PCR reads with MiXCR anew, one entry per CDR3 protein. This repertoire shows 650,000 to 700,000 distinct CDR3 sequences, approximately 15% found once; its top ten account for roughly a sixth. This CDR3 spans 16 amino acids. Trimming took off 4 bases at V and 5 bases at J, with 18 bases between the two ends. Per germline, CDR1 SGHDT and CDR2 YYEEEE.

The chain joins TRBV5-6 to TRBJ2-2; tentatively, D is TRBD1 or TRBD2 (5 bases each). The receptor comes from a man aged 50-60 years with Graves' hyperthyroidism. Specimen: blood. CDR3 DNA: TGTGCCAGCAGCATACAAACCGGGACCAGGACCGGGGAGCTGTTTTTT. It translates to CASSIQTGTRTGELFF.